The 29 T cell receptor beta chains below come from one sample, sequenced in a study of beta chain features in type 1 diabetes. Findings and caveats of the study: Patients with Type 1 diabetes showed moderately but significantly shorter TCRB CDR3s in all four CD4+ subsets.

Reverse transcription of all isolated RNA meant that expressed TCRB transcripts were sequenced. Method: immunoSEQ multiplex PCR; TCRdb's copy keeps in-frame clones and lacks some. The sample lists more than 300,000 clones, roughly 8.8% seen once, with approximately 1% in the top ten. No antigen is known for these receptors. The sequencing input was central memory CD4+ T cells from blood. These receptors all stem from a man aged 25 to 40 with type 1 diabetes.

V usage is TRBV21-1 and J usage is TRBJ2-6; the tabulated D call, TRBD1, remains unverified against the DNA. TRBV21-1 is assigned pseudogene status. This CDR3 has 17 amino acids. The CDR3 bases are TGTGCCAGCAGCAAAAGGGGCAGGGAAACCGGGGCCAACGTCCTGACTTTC. It yields the protein CASSKRGRETGANVLTF.

The V gene is TRBV28, the J gene TRBJ1-4; D perhaps matches TRBD1 (6 bases). The CDR3 is 13 residues long. With 6 bases removed from V and 7 bases from J, the gap between germline ends came to 12 bases. Germline assignment: CDR1 MDHEN and CDR2 SYDVKM. The CDR3 bases are TGTGCCAGCAGCTCTGTCAGGGGTGAAAAACTGTTTTTT. Amino acids: CASSSVRGEKLFF.

This clone was observed a handful of times. The chain employs TRBV2 and TRBJ1-2; D ambiguous. Germline CDR1 and CDR2: SNHLY and FYNNEI. The V end lost 2 bases, the J end lost 0 bases, and 7 bases lay between the germline ends. This CDR3 spans 14 amino acids. The CDR3 coding sequence is TGTGCCAGCAGTGAATGGGCAGCTAACTATGGCTACACCTTC. Translated: CASSEWAANYGYTF. Filled out from reference TRBV2 and TRBJ1-2, the complete variable domain reads EPEVTQTPSHQVTQMGQEVILRCVPISNHLYFYWYRQILGQKVEFLVSFYNNEISEKSEIFDDQFSVERPDGSNFTLKIRSTKLEDSAMYFCASSEWAANYGYTFGSGTRLTVV.

This clone came up a few times. This CDR3 reads CASRGRPQETQYF. The CDR3, as DNA: TGTGCCAGTAGGGGCCGGCCACAAGAGACCCAGTACTTC. V and J are TRBV19 and TRBJ2-5; D gene ambiguous. The CDR3 loop spans 13 amino acids. Trimming shortened V by 6 bases and J by 2 bases, and 10 bases separated the two germline ends. Germline V gene lookup returns CDR1 LNHDA and CDR2 SQIVND (reference sequence).

V and J are TRBV15 and TRBJ2-7, with D possibly being TRBD1 or TRBD2 (5 bases each). Germline-derived CDR1 and CDR2 are LNHNV and YYDKDF (reference sequence). Deletions cut 5 bases from V and 2 bases from J, with 13 bases between. CDR3 length: 14 amino acids. The CDR3 DNA is TGTGCCACCAGCGACGGGACGTCCACCTACGAGCAGTACTTC. Translating it yields CATSDGTSTYEQYF.

This clone was found a few times. The chain is built from TRBV2 and TRBJ2-2; 8 bases map to TRBD2. CDR1 is SNHLY and CDR2 is FYNNEI in the germline V gene. The ends lost 4 bases at V and 5 bases at J; junction bases unmatched: 3. CDR3 length: 14 residues. The CDR3 loop reads CASSGTSSTGELFF. The CDR3 region has the DNA TGTGCCAGCAGTGGGACTAGCTCGACCGGGGAGCTGTTTTTT.

The gene calls are TRBV15 and TRBJ2-1; D is unresolved. CDR3 size: 13 residues. Looked up from germline, CDR1 is LNHNV and CDR2 is YYDKDF (reference sequence). V lost 1 base and J lost 6, with 7 bases in between. CDR3 protein: CATSRGASNEQFF. DNA of the CDR3: TGTGCCACCAGCAGAGGGGCTAGCAATGAGCAGTTCTTC.

The chain is built from TRBV6-1 and TRBJ2-2, with D maybe TRBD1 (5 bases). The CDR3 loop spans 14 amino acids. V lost 7 bases, J lost 1 base, and 10 bases lay in between. The germline V gene encodes CDR1 MNHNS and CDR2 SASEGT. The CDR3 region is CASTNRWNTGELFF. CDR3 DNA: TGTGCCAGCACTAACAGGTGGAACACCGGGGAGCTGTTTTTT.

This clone appeared a single time. This sequence joins TRBV5-1 and TRBJ2-1; TRBD2 matches at 11 bases. The CDR3 consists of 15 residues. Germline assignment: CDR1 SGHRS and CDR2 YFSETQ. The V gene end was trimmed by 5 bases and the J gene end by 4 bases; junction bases not matched to a gene: 5. CDR3 loop: CASSHGTSGYNEQFF. The CDR3 nucleotides read TGCGCCAGCAGTCATGGGACTAGCGGATACAATGAGCAGTTCTTC. The variable domain in full, completed from reference TRBV5-1 and TRBJ2-1, reads KAGVTQTPRYLIKTRGQQVTLSCSPISGHRSVSWYQQTPGQGLQFLFEYFSETQRNKGNFPGRFSGRQFSNSRSEMNVSTLELGDSALYLCASSHGTSGYNEQFFGPGTRLTVL.

This clone turned up a few times. V gene TRBV29-1 combines with J gene TRBJ1-2; D remains unclear. Germline V lookup: CDR1 SQVTM, CDR2 ANQGSEA. Trimming took off 2 bases at V and 4 bases at J, with 11 bases between the two ends. This CDR3 comprises 13 residues. In nucleotides, the CDR3 is TGCAGCGTTGAAAGGGCGAGAAGCTATGGCTACACCTTC. Translating gives CSVERARSYGYTF.

V gene TRBV6-1 combines with J gene TRBJ2-3, with 7 positions matching TRBD1. The V gene's germline CDR1 is MNHNS and CDR2 SASEGT. The CDR3 length is 13 residues. Losses at the gene ends were 7 bases for V and 3 bases for J; bases not matched to a gene: 4. The CDR3 protein is CASTGQWTDTQYF. The CDR3 DNA follows: TGTGCCAGCACGGGACAGTGGACAGATACGCAGTATTTT.

J is TRBJ2-5 and V is TRBV18; 13 bases are shared with TRBD2. The V and J ends lost 3 bases and 5 bases, in that order; junction bases with no gene match: 6. The germline V gene has CDR1 KGHSH and CDR2 LQKENI. This CDR3 region has 16 residues. As DNA, the CDR3 is TGTGCCAGCTCACCCCGGGGACTAGCGGGGATGGAGACCCAGTACTTC. Its protein product is CASSPRGLAGMETQYF.

V is TRBV7-2 and J is TRBJ2-3; a possible D gene is TRBD2 (7 bases). Germline V gene sequence: CDR1 SGHTA, CDR2 FQGNSA. V shed 4 bases and J shed 3 bases, with 11 bases lying between them. The CDR3 runs 14 residues. CDR3 coding DNA: TGTGCCAGCAGCTGGGGGGGCCAGACAGATACGCAGTATTTT. Its translation is CASSWGGQTDTQYF.

In its sample, this clone was seen many times. This rearrangement joins TRBV7-2 to TRBJ2-3; 10 bases line up with TRBD1. Germline V gene sequence: CDR1 SGHTA, CDR2 FQGNSA. The ends lost 6 bases at V and 1 base at J; junction bases unmatched: 7. CDR3 size: 16 residues. CDR3 sequence reads: CASSFRGTGGTDTQYF. The CDR3 region has the DNA TGTGCCAGCAGTTTCAGAGGGACAGGGGGCACAGATACGCAGTATTTT.

This clone was recorded a few times. This chain connects TRBV30 to TRBJ2-1; 9 bases align to TRBD2. The trim removed 0 bases at V and 2 bases at J, leaving 8 bases unmatched. The CDR3 covers 17 residues. Germline-derived CDR1 and CDR2 are GTSNPN and SVGIG (reference sequence). The CDR3 region is CAWSVPGTSRTYNEQFF. The DNA for the CDR3 is TGTGCCTGGAGTGTACCCGGGACTAGCAGAACCTACAATGAGCAGTTCTTC.

CDR3 protein: CASSLGKTETQYF. CDR3 DNA: TGTGCCAGCAGCTTAGGAAAAACGGAGACCCAGTACTTC. The chain couples TRBV11-2 to TRBJ2-5; D unresolved. CDR1 SGHAT and CDR2 FQNNGV come from the germline V gene. The CDR3 runs to 13 residues. Between the trimmed V and J ends, which lost 1 base and 5 bases, there was a span of 8 bases.

V gene TRBV7-2 combines with J gene TRBJ2-4; D gene ambiguous. CDR3 length: 15 amino acids. V was shortened by 3 bases and J by 0 bases, with 9 bases between the two germline ends. CDR1 is SGHTA, CDR2 FQGNSA, per germline. The CDR3 bases are TGTGCCAGCAGCTTGGCCGGAGTAGCCAAAAACATTCAGTACTTC. As protein: CASSLAGVAKNIQYF. The full variable domain, its missing parts supplied by reference TRBV7-2 and TRBJ2-4, is GAGVSQSPSNKVTEKGKDVELRCDPISGHTALYWYRQSLGQGLEFLIYFQGNSAPDKSGLPSDRFSAERTGGSVSTLTIQRTQQEDSAVYLCASSLAGVAKNIQYFGAGTRLSVL.

The chain employs TRBV4-3 and TRBJ2-4; 10 positions match TRBD2. Trimming cost V 1 base and J 0 bases; bases outside gene matches: 9. The CDR3 extends over 19 amino acids. The germline gives CDR1 LGHNA, CDR2 YSLEER. The DNA for the CDR3 is TGCGCCAGCAGCCAAGGGTTTAAGCGGGGGGGTCTAGCCAAAAACATTCAGTACTTC. It yields the protein CASSQGFKRGGLAKNIQYF.

This clone was picked up a small number of times. The rearrangement links TRBV6-6 to TRBJ1-2; 8 nucleotides align to TRBD1. The CDR3 spans 14 residues. CDR1 and CDR2 (germline): MNHNY, SVGAGI (reference sequence). V shed 8 bases and J 3 bases; nucleotides not matched to a gene: 8. This CDR3 is CASRPGQGDYGYTF. In nucleotides, the CDR3 is TGTGCCAGCCGCCCTGGACAGGGAGACTATGGCTACACCTTC.

This clone was found a few times. At one of its ends the junction is not consistent with the germline gene, which may arise from a read error. This chain connects TRBV2 to TRBJ2-2; D gene ambiguous. The CDR3 length is 14 residues. From germline, CDR1 is SNHLY and CDR2 FYNNEI. This chain's CDR3 is CASGDARSTGELFF. CDR3 DNA sequence: TGTGCCAGCGGTGACGCGAGGTCCACCGGGGAGCTGTTTTTT.

In its sample, this clone was seen a few times. This chain joins TRBV4-3 and TRBJ2-5; the D gene could be TRBD1 or TRBD2 (7 bases each). CDR1 is LGHNA and CDR2 is YSLEER in the germline V gene. This CDR3 region has 16 residues. The V and J ends lost 1 base and 4 bases respectively, with 16 bases between them. The CDR3 spells CASSQGFRRGGETQYF. As DNA, the CDR3 is TGCGCCAGCAGCCAAGGATTCCGCAGGGGGGGAGAGACCCAGTACTTC.

The table lists this clone with a few counts. The gene calls are TRBV21-1 and TRBJ1-2. TRBV21-1 is a documented pseudogene. CDR3 length: 17 residues. The CDR3 region has the DNA TGTGCCAGCAGCAAAGTTCCGGAGATACTCCTCCTCTATGGCTACACCTTC. The encoded protein is CASSKVPEILLLYGYTF.

The CDR3 loop reads CASGAQADTQYF. CDR3 DNA sequence: TGTGCCAGCGGGGCACAGGCAGATACGCAGTATTTT. The chain employs TRBV28 and TRBJ2-3, with TRBD1 as a possible D gene (5 bases). V lost 8 bases and J lost 4, with 10 bases in between. CDR3 length: 12 residues. Per germline, CDR1 MDHEN and CDR2 SYDVKM.

This clone was seen only a few times. V gene TRBV11-2 combines with J gene TRBJ2-5; 7 nucleotides agree with TRBD2. The V segment lost 8 bases and the J segment 5 bases; nucleotides outside the gene matches: 14. Germline assignment: CDR1 SGHAT and CDR2 FQNNGV. This CDR3 spans 15 amino acids. The CDR3 spells CASDGGNGRWETQYF. CDR3 coding DNA: TGTGCCAGCGATGGTGGGAACGGGAGGTGGGAGACCCAGTACTTC.

This clone was recorded a few times. V gene TRBV5-6 combines with J gene TRBJ1-2, with 9 bases lining up with TRBD1. The germline gives CDR1 SGHDT, CDR2 YYEEEE. The CDR3 totals 15 residues. Trimming cost V 4 bases and J 8 bases; bases outside gene matches: 12. This CDR3 is CASSAWGQGVTGYTF. Here the CDR3 DNA reads TGTGCCAGCAGCGCATGGGGACAGGGCGTCACGGGCTACACCTTC.

This clone came up a few times. J is TRBJ2-1 and V is TRBV30, with D hard to call. The ends were cut back, 2 bases at V and 4 bases at J, with 6 bases in the middle. The length of the CDR3 is 12 residues. The germline V gene has CDR1 GTSNPN and CDR2 SVGIG (reference sequence). In DNA form, the CDR3 reads TGTGCCTGGAGTTTAGTGTACAATGAGCAGTTCTTC. Protein: CAWSLVYNEQFF.

On this clone: The sample holds other DNA sequences that translate to the same CDR3. The rearrangement uses TRBV5-1 and TRBJ2-2; D is uncertain. This CDR3 spans 15 amino acids. Per the germline V gene, CDR1 is SGHRS and CDR2 is YFSETQ. V was shortened by 4 bases and J by 0 bases, with 10 bases between the two germline ends. CDR3 coding DNA: TGCGCCAGCAGCCAGTCAGGCCCGAACACCGGGGAGCTGTTTTTT. Translated: CASSQSGPNTGELFF. Filled out from reference TRBV5-1 and TRBJ2-2, the complete variable domain reads KAGVTQTPRYLIKTRGQQVTLSCSPISGHRSVSWYQQTPGQGLQFLFEYFSETQRNKGNFPGRFSGRQFSNSRSEMNVSTLELGDSALYLCASSQSGPNTGELFFGEGSRLTVL.

This chain uses TRBV5-4 with TRBJ2-1; 13 positions match TRBD2. V lost 1 base and J lost 8; bases outside the gene matches: 3. The CDR3 length is 15 residues. Looked up from germline, CDR1 is SGHNT and CDR2 is YYREEE (reference sequence). This CDR3 reads CASSLTSGGVDEQFF. In DNA form, the CDR3 reads TGTGCCAGCAGCTTGACTAGCGGGGGGGTGGATGAGCAGTTCTTC.

This clone was observed a handful of times. The genes are TRBV13 and TRBJ1-1, with D maybe TRBD1 (5 bases). Per germline, CDR1 PRHDT and CDR2 FYEKMQ (reference sequence). The V end lost 1 base, the J end lost 1 base, and 10 bases lay between the germline ends. The CDR3 contains 15 residues. The CDR3 nucleotides read TGTGCCAGCAGCTTAGAGCCAGGGACGAACACTGAAGCTTTCTTT. It codes for CASSLEPGTNTEAFF.